The rows below give T cell receptor beta chains drawn from one sample of a study of response to subunit inactivated influenza vaccine. TCRdb fed the RT-PCR reads into MiXCR, producing one record per CDR3 protein. The table records 200,000 to 300,000 distinct CDR3 sequences, less than 15% of them present only once. The specimen was non-naive T cells sorted from PBMCs, collected approximately 15 days before vaccination. The receptors come from a man aged 50 to 60 who received an inactivated influenza vaccine. The CDR3 runs from the conserved cysteine through the conserved F or W. The D gene is left open where the match is weak. The size field is filled for only some rows; it gives once, few, many or a size class.

D gene,J gene,V gene,clone size,CDR3 DNA,CDR3 protein
TRBD1,TRBJ2-2,TRBV10-3,few,TGTGCCATCAGAGACGGGACAGGTGCGAACACCGGGGAGCTGTTTTTT,CAIRDGTGANTGELFF
TRBD1,TRBJ2-5,TRBV4-3,many,TGCGCCAGCAGCACAGACAGGGGGCTGAGGGAGACCCAGTACTTC,CASSTDRGLRETQYF
NA,TRBJ2-2,TRBV24-1,many,TGTGCCACCAGTCGGGGATCGCCCGGGGAGCTGTTTTTT,CATSRGSPGELFF
NA,TRBJ2-1,TRBV7-8,many,TGTGCCAGCAGCTTACTTATGGGCAATGAGCAGTTCTTC,CASSLLMGNEQFF
NA,TRBJ2-5,TRBV9,few,TGTGCCAGCAGCGTAGACGCGCCTGAGACCCAGTACTTC,CASSVDAPETQYF
NA,TRBJ2-7,TRBV5-1,NA,TGCGCCAGCAGCTCCAACCTCTACGAGCAGTACTTC,CASSSNLYEQYF
NA,TRBJ2-5,TRBV10-3,NA,TGTGCCATCAGTCCTCGACTAGAAGAGACCCAGTACTTC,CAISPRLEETQYF
NA,TRBJ2-3,TRBV6-2/TRBV6-3,NA,TGTGCCAGCAGACCCTCGTGGGTGTTAGGGGACGGTACGCAGTATTTT,CASRPSWVLGDGTQYF
TRBD1,TRBJ1-6,TRBV4-1,many,TGCGCCAGCCTGGGACAGGGAGATAATTCACCCCTCCACTTT,CASLGQGDNSPLHF
NA,TRBJ1-1,TRBV4-3,NA,TGCGCCAGCAGCCCCCACCTGGCCGGGGGGATTTTCGCTGAAGCTTTCTTT,CASSPHLAGGIFAEAFF
TRBD1,TRBJ1-1,TRBV6-1,few,TGTGCCAGCAGTACGCCAGGGGGAGCGAACACTGAAGCTTTCTTT,CASSTPGGANTEAFF
NA,TRBJ1-6,TRBV6-1,NA,TGTGCCAGCAGCGAAGTTTATAATTCACCCCTCCACTTT,CASSEVYNSPLHF
TRBD2,TRBJ2-1,TRBV4-2,many,TGTGCCAGCAGCCAAGATGAGGAACTAGCGGGAGTTTTTCCCGACAATGAGCAGTTCTTC,CASSQDEELAGVFPDNEQFF
NA,TRBJ2-7,TRBV7-9,many,TGTGCCAGCAGTCAGACTGACGGGTCCTCCTACGAGCAGTACTTC,CASSQTDGSSYEQYF
TRBD1,TRBJ2-4,TRBV9,NA,TGTGCCAGCAGCGTAGACGACAGGGGGCGCTGGGCCAAAAACATTCAGTACTTC,CASSVDDRGRWAKNIQYF
TRBD1,TRBJ1-1,TRBV29-1,NA,TGCAGCGTTGGACAGGGCCCCTTGATGAACACTGAAGCTTTCTTT,CSVGQGPLMNTEAFF
TRBD1,TRBJ1-4,TRBV5-1,few,TGCGCCAGCGGTCAACAGGGGCCTAATGAAAAACTGTTTTTT,CASGQQGPNEKLFF
NA,TRBJ1-4,TRBV12-3/TRBV12-4,many,TGTGCCAGCAGAGCCACGGGGGGTGATGAAAAACTGTTTTTT,CASRATGGDEKLFF
NA,TRBJ2-7,TRBV11-1,many,TGTGCCAGCAGCTTAGGATCACAGGGAGGCGAGCAGTACTTC,CASSLGSQGGEQYF
NA,TRBJ2-7,TRBV7-2,few,TGTGCCAGCAGCTTAGTTGGGGGGGCTGTCTACGAGCAGTACTTC,CASSLVGGAVYEQYF
NA,TRBJ2-5,TRBV15,NA,TGTGCCACCAGCGACTTGGGGCCGACCCAGTACTTC,CATSDLGPTQYF
TRBD2,TRBJ2-5,TRBV28,few,TGTGCCAGCAGTTTAATTGGGGGGGGAGCAGAGACCCAGTACTTC,CASSLIGGGAETQYF
NA,TRBJ2-6,TRBV15,many,TGTGCCACCACAGGTAACTCTGGGGCCAACGTCCTGACTTTC,CATTGNSGANVLTF
TRBD1,TRBJ2-5,TRBV4-3,many,TGCGCCAGCAGCCGAGAAACAGGGGGCTTTGAGACCCAGTACTTC,CASSRETGGFETQYF
NA,TRBJ2-3,TRBV9,NA,TGTGCCAGCAGCGTAGATTTTTCGGGGTACACAGATACGCAGTATTTT,CASSVDFSGYTDTQYF
TRBD2,TRBJ2-3,TRBV20-1,few,TGCAGTGCTAGACTAGCGGGGAGGACAGATACGCAGTATTTT,CSARLAGRTDTQYF
TRBD1,TRBJ2-1,TRBV10-3,many,TGTGCCATCAGTGAGCCGGGACAGAACAATGAGCAGTTCTTC,CAISEPGQNNEQFF
TRBD1,TRBJ2-3,TRBV29-1,NA,TGCAGCGTTGGTCGGACAGGGGGGACAGATACGCAGTATTTT,CSVGRTGGTDTQYF
NA,TRBJ2-3,TRBV20-1,NA,TGCAGTGCTAGAGCCCTAAATCGCCGAAGCACAGATACGCAGTATTTT,CSARALNRRSTDTQYF
NA,TRBJ1-4,TRBV6-1,NA,TGTGCCAGCAGTGAGAGGGGGTATGAAAAACTGTTTTTT,CASSERGYEKLFF
NA,TRBJ2-5,TRBV7-8,few,TGTGCCAGCAGCTTTGTCGGTGGGGAGACCCAGTACTTC,CASSFVGGETQYF
TRBD2,TRBJ2-2,TRBV4-3,NA,TGCGCCAGCAGCCCCCCATCCGGGACTAGCGGCGGGGAGCTGTTTTTT,CASSPPSGTSGGELFF
NA,TRBJ2-4,TRBV20-1,few,TGCAGTGCTAGAGGCAGGGGGGCCCCCTGGGACATTCAGTACTTC,CSARGRGAPWDIQYF
NA,TRBJ2-1,TRBV12-3/TRBV12-4,many,TGTGCCAGCAGTTTCCTTAGGATGGACAATGAGCAGTTCTTC,CASSFLRMDNEQFF
TRBD1,TRBJ1-1,TRBV29-1,few,TGCAGCGTCGACCCCCGGGACAGGGGTGGCACTGAAGCTTTCTTT,CSVDPRDRGGTEAFF
NA,TRBJ2-1,TRBV4-1,many,TGCGCCAGCAGCCAAGGATACAGTTACAATGAGCAGTTCTTC,CASSQGYSYNEQFF
NA,TRBJ1-4,TRBV20-1,NA,TGCAGTGTTCCGGGACCGCCTAATGAAAAACTGTTTTTT,CSVPGPPNEKLFF
NA,TRBJ2-3,TRBV27,few,TGTGCCAGCAGTTTATCACCTCGTTTGGGGGGCCAAGATACGCAGTATTTT,CASSLSPRLGGQDTQYF